These T cell receptor beta chains were read from a single sample in a study of CD8 T cells in ankylosing spondylitis. TCRdb re-analysed the 5' RACE reads in MiXCR, keeping a single row per CDR3 protein. The repertoire has fewer than 550,000 distinct CDR3 sequences, roughly 5% of them found once; the top ten carry under 4.5%. Sequenced: blood, either unsorted or a sorted T cell fraction (not recorded which). These receptors all come from a male donor with ankylosing spondylitis. CDR3s include the opening cysteine and the closing phenylalanine or tryptophan. A D gene is named only where the DNA matches it firmly. Clone size is stated in some rows and not others, as once, few, many or a class when expanded.

V gene	clone size	D gene	J gene	CDR3 length	CDR3 DNA	CDR3 protein
TRBV11-2	-	TRBD1	TRBJ2-7	17	TGTGCCAGCAGCTTTCGTCCCGGGACAGGGGCGTCCTACGAGCAGTACTTC	CASSFRPGTGASYEQYF
TRBV20-1	-	-	TRBJ2-7	13	TGCAGTGCTTCCGACCCCGGACCTTACGAGCAGTACTTC	CSASDPGPYEQYF
TRBV20-1	-	TRBD2	TRBJ2-3	13	TGCAGAGCCTACTTTAGCGGGGTAGCTACGCAGTATTTT	CRAYFSGVATQYF
TRBV5-1	many	-	TRBJ1-3	16	TGCGCCAGCAGCCCACAGGGCCTTGCCTCTGGAAACACCATATATTTT	CASSPQGLASGNTIYF
TRBV29-1	many	-	TRBJ1-1	12	TGCAGCGTTGATGGCAGGGACACTGAAGCTTTCTTT	CSVDGRDTEAFF
TRBV29-1	many	-	TRBJ1-4	12	TGCAGCGCACAGGCAACTAATGAAAAACTGTTTTTT	CSAQATNEKLFF
TRBV6-5	many	-	TRBJ2-1	16	TGTGCCAGCAGTTACTCAGGGGTCGGGCTAGTGCGTGAGCAGTTCTTC	CASSYSGVGLVREQFF
TRBV11-2	many	-	TRBJ2-1	11	TGTGCCAGCAGCTTAGGAGGTGGGGGTTTCTTC	CASSLGGGGFF
TRBV20-1	few	-	TRBJ2-3	15	TGCAGTGCTAGAATTCGGAGGGCCGGGGCAGATACGCAGTATTTT	CSARIRRAGADTQYF
TRBV5-1	many	-	TRBJ2-1	12	TGCGCCAGCAGCTTCCAGGGTGATGAGCAGTTCTTC	CASSFQGDEQFF
TRBV18	many	TRBD1	TRBJ2-7	17	TGTGCCAGCTCACCACTTCAGGGGGCCGGACCTAATTACGAGCAGTACTTC	CASSPLQGAGPNYEQYF
TRBV4-3	few	-	TRBJ2-7	14	TGCGCCAGCAGCCAATTGGGGGGTACGGGGGAGCAGTACTTC	CASSQLGGTGEQYF
TRBV5-1	many	-	TRBJ2-3	15	TGCGCCAGCAGCTTTTCGGGGCTTAGCACAGATACGCAGTATTTT	CASSFSGLSTDTQYF
TRBV27	many	TRBD1	TRBJ1-2	13	TGTGCCAGCAGTCCCGGACAGGGGGCTGGCTACACCTTC	CASSPGQGAGYTF
TRBV29-1	many	TRBD1	TRBJ1-2	13	TGCAGCGCCCCCCGGGACAGGGCCTATGGCTACACCTTC	CSAPRDRAYGYTF
TRBV7-2	many	-	TRBJ2-2	15	TGTGCCAGCAGCTTGAGGGTTTCGGGCGCCGGGGAGCTGTTTTTT	CASSLRVSGAGELFF
TRBV29-1	-	-	TRBJ1-1	13	TGCAGCGTTGAAGATCTAAGGAACACTGAAGCTTTCTTT	CSVEDLRNTEAFF
TRBV12-3/TRBV12-4	many	-	TRBJ1-6	15	TGTGCCAGCTCAGCGGGACGTGGAATGGATTCACCCCTCCACTTT	CASSAGRGMDSPLHF
TRBV29-1	many	-	TRBJ2-7	11	TGCAGCGTTGAAGACATCTACGAGCAGTACTTC	CSVEDIYEQYF
TRBV20-1	many	TRBD1	TRBJ1-4	13	TGCAGTGCTTGGGACAGGGATAGTGAAAAACTGTTTTTT	CSAWDRDSEKLFF
TRBV20-1	-	-	TRBJ2-4	14	TGCAGTGCTAGTGGCAGAGTAGCCAAAAACATTCAGTACTTC	CSASGRVAKNIQYF
TRBV7-9	many	-	TRBJ1-2	14	TGTGCCAGCAGCTTAGAAGGGACCTCGAGGGGCTACACCTTC	CASSLEGTSRGYTF
TRBV11-1	many	-	TRBJ2-5	18	TGTGCCAGCAGCTTAGCGGTAATTTCAGGGAGGTACCAAGAGACCCAGTACTTC	CASSLAVISGRYQETQYF
TRBV29-1	many	TRBD2	TRBJ2-1	14	TGCAGCGTTGATCAGGCGGGAGTTACCAATGAGCAGTTCTTC	CSVDQAGVTNEQFF
TRBV4-2	-	-	TRBJ2-7	16	TGTGCCAGCAGCCAAGGCGGCGGCGCAGCCCGGGGCGAGCAGTACTTC	CASSQGGGAARGEQYF
TRBV7-3	few	TRBD1	TRBJ2-7	17	TGTGCCAGCAGCTTACTCCCCCGACAGGGGTTACTTTACGAGCAGTACTTC	CASSLLPRQGLLYEQYF
TRBV20-1	many	-	TRBJ2-3	15	TGCAGTGCTCCGGCCGGGACCCAGCTCCCAGATACGCAGTATTTT	CSAPAGTQLPDTQYF
TRBV3-1	few	-	TRBJ2-3	15	TGTGCCAGCAGCCCAGGACTTCTGATCACAGATACGCAGTATTTT	CASSPGLLITDTQYF
TRBV20-1	many	TRBD2	TRBJ2-1	15	TGCAGTGCTTATAACCCGGGACTAGGCTACAATGAGCAGTTCTTC	CSAYNPGLGYNEQFF
TRBV20-1	many	-	TRBJ2-1	13	TGCAGTGCTAGAGTCCCGGCGGCCACTGAGCAGTTCTTC	CSARVPAATEQFF
TRBV20-1	many	TRBD1	TRBJ2-3	14	TGCAGTGCTGCCGACAGGGGAAAAACAGATACGCAGTATTTT	CSAADRGKTDTQYF
TRBV10-2	many	TRBD2	TRBJ2-1	15	TGCGCCAGCAGAGTAGCGGGGAGCTCCTACAATGAGCAGTTCTTC	CASRVAGSSYNEQFF
TRBV20-1	many	-	TRBJ2-3	14	TGCAGTGCTAGAGGGGGGGAGGGCACAGATACGCAGTATTTT	CSARGGEGTDTQYF
TRBV12-3/TRBV12-4	-	-	TRBJ1-6	14	TGTGCCAGCAGTTTTCAAGGGAGAGGGTCACCCCTCCACTTT	CASSFQGRGSPLHF
TRBV12-3/TRBV12-4	many	-	TRBJ2-1	12	TGTGTCAGCAGTTTTTACGACCTTGAGCAGTTCTTC	CVSSFYDLEQFF
TRBV20-1	few	-	TRBJ2-3	16	TGCAGTGCTAGAGATTGGGTCGGGAGTACCACAGATACGCAGTATTTT	CSARDWVGSTTDTQYF
TRBV29-1	many	TRBD2	TRBJ2-3	16	TGCAGCGTTGAAAGGCTAGCGGGAGGTCTCACAGATACGCAGTATTTT	CSVERLAGGLTDTQYF
TRBV6-6	many	-	TRBJ1-1	12	TGTGCCAGCAGCTACCTCAGGGAGGAAGCTTTCTTT	CASSYLREEAFF
TRBV5-1	many	TRBD1	TRBJ1-1	14	TGCGCCAGCAGCTTGGGGGACAGGGACACTGAAGCTTTCTTT	CASSLGDRDTEAFF
TRBV24-1	many	-	TRBJ1-3	15	TGTGCCACCAGTGATCCAGGGAGCTCTGGAAACACCATATATTTT	CATSDPGSSGNTIYF
TRBV20-1	many	-	TRBJ2-3	16	TGCAGTGCTAGAGAACTTGCCGATCTGAACACAGATACGCAGTATTTT	CSARELADLNTDTQYF
TRBV10-3	many	-	TRBJ1-2	15	TGTGCCATCAGGTCCGGGGAGGGTAAGGTCTATGGCTACACCTTC	CAIRSGEGKVYGYTF
TRBV20-1	many	-	TRBJ2-2	16	TGCAGTGCCAGACGTGAGGGGATCGAATACACCGGGGAGCTGTTTTTT	CSARREGIEYTGELFF
TRBV5-1	many	-	TRBJ1-6	14	TGCGCCAGCAGCTTGGGCCCGGGGTTGGCACCCCTCCACTTT	CASSLGPGLAPLHF
TRBV7-6	many	TRBD2	TRBJ2-5	17	TGTGCCAGCAGCTTATCTTCCGGGACTAGCGGGAGAGAGACCCAGTACTTC	CASSLSSGTSGRETQYF
TRBV20-1	many	TRBD2	TRBJ2-1	14	TGCAGTGCTAGTTGGGAGGGCCTTAGCAATGAGCAGTTCTTC	CSASWEGLSNEQFF
TRBV5-5	many	-	TRBJ2-5	11	TGTGCCAGCAGCTTGAGGAAGACCCAGTACTTC	CASSLRKTQYF
TRBV10-3	-	TRBD1	TRBJ2-3	16	TGTGCCATCAGCGATTTGACAGGGGAACACACAGATACGCAGTATTTT	CAISDLTGEHTDTQYF
TRBV7-2	many	-	TRBJ1-1	12	TGTGCCAGCTCTTGGGGGGTTGCTGAAGCTTTCTTT	CASSWGVAEAFF
TRBV4-3	-	TRBD2	TRBJ2-7	15	TGCGCCAGCAGCCGGGGCCTAGCGGGCGAGTACGAGCAGTACTTC	CASSRGLAGEYEQYF
TRBV12-3/TRBV12-4	many	TRBD2	TRBJ2-1	15	TGTGCCAGCGGCCTTGGGACTAGCGGTCTCAATGAGCAGTTCTTC	CASGLGTSGLNEQFF
TRBV12-3/TRBV12-4	many	-	TRBJ1-2	14	TGTGCCAGCAGTTTAGCGGGATGGGGTCGAGGCTACACCTTC	CASSLAGWGRGYTF